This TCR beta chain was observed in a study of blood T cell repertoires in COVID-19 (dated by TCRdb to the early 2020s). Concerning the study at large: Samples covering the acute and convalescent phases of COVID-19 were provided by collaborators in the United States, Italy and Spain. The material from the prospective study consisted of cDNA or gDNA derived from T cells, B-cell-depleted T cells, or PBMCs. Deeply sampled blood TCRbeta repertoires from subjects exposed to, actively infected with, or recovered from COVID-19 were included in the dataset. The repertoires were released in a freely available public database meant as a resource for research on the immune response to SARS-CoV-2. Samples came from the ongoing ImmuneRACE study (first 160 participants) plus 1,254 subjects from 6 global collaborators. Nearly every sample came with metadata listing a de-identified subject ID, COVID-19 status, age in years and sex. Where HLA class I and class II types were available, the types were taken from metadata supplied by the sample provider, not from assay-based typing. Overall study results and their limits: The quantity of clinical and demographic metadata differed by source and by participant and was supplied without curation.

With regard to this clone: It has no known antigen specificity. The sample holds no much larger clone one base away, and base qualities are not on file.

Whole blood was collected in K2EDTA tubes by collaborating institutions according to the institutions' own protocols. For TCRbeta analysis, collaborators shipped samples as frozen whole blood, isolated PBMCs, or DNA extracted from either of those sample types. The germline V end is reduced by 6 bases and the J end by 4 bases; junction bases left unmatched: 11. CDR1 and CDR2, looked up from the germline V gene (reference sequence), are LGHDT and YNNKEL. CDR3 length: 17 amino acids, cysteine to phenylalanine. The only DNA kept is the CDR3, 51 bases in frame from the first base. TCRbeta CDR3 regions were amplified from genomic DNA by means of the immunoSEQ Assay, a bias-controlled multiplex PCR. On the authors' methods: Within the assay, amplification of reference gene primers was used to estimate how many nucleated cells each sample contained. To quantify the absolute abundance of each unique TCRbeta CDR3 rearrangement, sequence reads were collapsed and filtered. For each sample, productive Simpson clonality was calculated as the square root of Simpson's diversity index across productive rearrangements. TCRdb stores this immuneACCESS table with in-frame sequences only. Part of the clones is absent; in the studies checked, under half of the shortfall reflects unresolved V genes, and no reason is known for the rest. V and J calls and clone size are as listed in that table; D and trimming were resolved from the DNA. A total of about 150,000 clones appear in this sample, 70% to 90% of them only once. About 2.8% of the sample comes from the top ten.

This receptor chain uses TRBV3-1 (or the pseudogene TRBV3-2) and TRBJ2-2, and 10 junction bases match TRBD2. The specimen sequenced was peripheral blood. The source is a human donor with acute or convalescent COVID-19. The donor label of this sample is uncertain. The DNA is TGTGCCAGCAGGTCCACCTTTAGCGGGAGGCTCACCGGGGAGCTGTTTTTT. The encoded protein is CASRSTFSGRLTGELFF.